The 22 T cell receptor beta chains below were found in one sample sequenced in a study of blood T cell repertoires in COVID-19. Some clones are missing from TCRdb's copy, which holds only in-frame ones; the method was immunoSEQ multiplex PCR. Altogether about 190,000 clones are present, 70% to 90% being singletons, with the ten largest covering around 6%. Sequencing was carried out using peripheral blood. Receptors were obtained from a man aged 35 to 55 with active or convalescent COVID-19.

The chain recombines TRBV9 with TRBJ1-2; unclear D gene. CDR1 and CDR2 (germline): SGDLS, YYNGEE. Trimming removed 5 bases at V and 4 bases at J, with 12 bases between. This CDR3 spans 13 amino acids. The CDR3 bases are TGTGCCAGCAGTGCGGGGAATGGCTATGGCTACACCTTC. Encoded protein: CASSAGNGYGYTF.

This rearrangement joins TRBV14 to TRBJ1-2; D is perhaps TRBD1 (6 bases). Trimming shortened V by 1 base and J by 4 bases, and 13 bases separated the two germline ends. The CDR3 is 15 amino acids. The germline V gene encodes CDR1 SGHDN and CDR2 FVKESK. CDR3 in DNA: TGTGCCAGCAGCCAAGCGACAGGCAAGGCCTATGGCTACACCTTC. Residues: CASSQATGKAYGYTF.

CDR3 loop: CASSPPDRADNEQFF. CDR3 nucleotides: TGTGCCAGCTCACCCCCGGACAGGGCCGACAATGAGCAGTTCTTC. The V and J genes are TRBV18 and TRBJ2-1; 8 nucleotides match TRBD1. The CDR3 extends over 15 amino acids. Per the germline V gene, CDR1 is KGHSH and CDR2 is LQKENI. Trimming removed 3 bases from V and 5 bases from J; junction bases left unmatched: 6.

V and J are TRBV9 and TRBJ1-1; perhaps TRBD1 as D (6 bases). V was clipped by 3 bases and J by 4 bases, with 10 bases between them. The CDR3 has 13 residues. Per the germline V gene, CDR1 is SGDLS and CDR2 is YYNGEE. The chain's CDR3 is CASSAGQSTEAFF. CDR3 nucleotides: TGTGCCAGCAGCGCCGGACAGTCCACTGAAGCTTTCTTT.

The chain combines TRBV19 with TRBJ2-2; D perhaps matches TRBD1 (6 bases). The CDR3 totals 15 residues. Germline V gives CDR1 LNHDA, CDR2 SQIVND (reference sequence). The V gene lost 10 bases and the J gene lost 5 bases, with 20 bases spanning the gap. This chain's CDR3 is CATNPAGVVTGELFF. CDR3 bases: TGTGCCACTAATCCCGCAGGGGTGGTGACCGGGGAGCTGTTTTTT.

CDR3 sequence (DNA): TGTGCCAGCAGCCCCGGGACAGGAAACTACGAGCAGTACTTC. This gives the protein CASSPGTGNYEQYF. V and J are TRBV7-2 and TRBJ2-7; 8 bases align to TRBD1. J was trimmed by 3 bases and V by 5 bases; bases with no gene match: 6. Per the germline V gene, CDR1 is SGHTA and CDR2 is FQGNSA. The CDR3 runs to 14 residues.

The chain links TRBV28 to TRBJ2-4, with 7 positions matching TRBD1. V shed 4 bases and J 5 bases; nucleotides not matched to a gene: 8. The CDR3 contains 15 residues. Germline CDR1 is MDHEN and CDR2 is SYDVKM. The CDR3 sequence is CASSYGTAIQNIQYF. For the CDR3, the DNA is TGTGCCAGCAGTTACGGGACAGCCATTCAAAACATTCAGTACTTC. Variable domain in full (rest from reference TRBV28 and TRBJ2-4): DVKVTQSSRYLVKRTGEKVFLECVQDMDHENMFWYRQDPGLGLRLIYFSYDVKMKEKGDIPEGYSVSREKKERFSLILESASTNQTSMYLCASSYGTAIQNIQYFGAGTRLSVL.

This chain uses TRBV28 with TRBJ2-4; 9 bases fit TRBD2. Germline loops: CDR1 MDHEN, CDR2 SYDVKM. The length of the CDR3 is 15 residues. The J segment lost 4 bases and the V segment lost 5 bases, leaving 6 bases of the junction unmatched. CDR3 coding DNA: TGTGCCAGCAGTCTTAGCGGGAGTTCTAAAAACATTCAGTACTTC. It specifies CASSLSGSSKNIQYF.

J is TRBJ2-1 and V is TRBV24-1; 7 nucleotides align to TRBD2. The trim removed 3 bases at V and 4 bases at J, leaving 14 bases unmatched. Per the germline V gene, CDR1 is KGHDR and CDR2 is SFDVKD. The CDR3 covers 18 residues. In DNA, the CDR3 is TGTGCCACCAGTGATCCATCATGGGGGGGGGACTTATACAATGAGCAGTTCTTC. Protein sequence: CATSDPSWGGDLYNEQFF.

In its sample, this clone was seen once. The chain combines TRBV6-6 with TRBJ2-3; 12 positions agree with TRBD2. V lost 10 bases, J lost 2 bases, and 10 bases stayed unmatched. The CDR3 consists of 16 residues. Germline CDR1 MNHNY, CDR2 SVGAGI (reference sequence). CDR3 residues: CATNPGLAGPTDTQYF. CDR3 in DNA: TGTGCCACCAATCCCGGACTAGCGGGGCCCACAGATACGCAGTATTTT.

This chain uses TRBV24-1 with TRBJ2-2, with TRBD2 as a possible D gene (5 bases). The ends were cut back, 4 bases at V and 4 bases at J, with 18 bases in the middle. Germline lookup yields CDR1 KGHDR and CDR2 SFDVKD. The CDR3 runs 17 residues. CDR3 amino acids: CATSDPRPSSGTGELFF. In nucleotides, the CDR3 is TGTGCCACCAGTGACCCTCGACCCTCCAGCGGCACCGGGGAGCTGTTTTTT.

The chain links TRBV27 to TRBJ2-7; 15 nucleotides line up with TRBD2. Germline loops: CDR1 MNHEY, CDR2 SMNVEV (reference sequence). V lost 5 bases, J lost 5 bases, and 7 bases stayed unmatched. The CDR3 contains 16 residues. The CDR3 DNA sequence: TGTGCCAGCAGTCCCCGGACTAGCGGGAGGGCGGACGAGCAGTACTTC. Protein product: CASSPRTSGRADEQYF.

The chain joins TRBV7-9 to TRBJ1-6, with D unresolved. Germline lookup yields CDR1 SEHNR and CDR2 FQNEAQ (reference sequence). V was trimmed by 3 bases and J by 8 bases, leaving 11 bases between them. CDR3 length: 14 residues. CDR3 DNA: TGTGCCAGCAGCTTTTCTCATCCGGATTCACCCCTCCACTTT. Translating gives CASSFSHPDSPLHF. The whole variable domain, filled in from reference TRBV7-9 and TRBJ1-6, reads DTGVSQNPRHKITKRGQNVTFRCDPISEHNRLYWYRQTLGQGPEFLTYFQNEAQLEKSRLLSDRFSAERPKGSFSTLEIQRTEQGDSAMYLCASSFSHPDSPLHFGNGTRLTVT.

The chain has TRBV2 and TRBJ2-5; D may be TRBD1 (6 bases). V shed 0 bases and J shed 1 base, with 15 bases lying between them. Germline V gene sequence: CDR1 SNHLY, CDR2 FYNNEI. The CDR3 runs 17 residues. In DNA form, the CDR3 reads TGTGCCAGCAGTGAAGCGACAGGAGACATGACCCAAGAGACCCAGTACTTC. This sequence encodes CASSEATGDMTQETQYF.

The CDR3 loop is CASSREYNEQFF. CDR3 nucleotides: TGTGCCAGCAGTCGAGAGTACAATGAGCAGTTCTTC. This chain joins TRBV12-3 or TRBV12-4 and TRBJ2-1; D gene ambiguous. Trimming left V 5 bases short and J 4 bases short, with 6 bases between. The length of the CDR3 is 12 residues.

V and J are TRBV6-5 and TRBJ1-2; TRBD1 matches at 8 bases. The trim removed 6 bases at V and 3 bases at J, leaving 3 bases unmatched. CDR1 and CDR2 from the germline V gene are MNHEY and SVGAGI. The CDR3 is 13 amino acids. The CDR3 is CASRSTGDYGYTF. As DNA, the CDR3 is TGTGCCAGCAGATCGACAGGGGACTATGGCTACACCTTC.

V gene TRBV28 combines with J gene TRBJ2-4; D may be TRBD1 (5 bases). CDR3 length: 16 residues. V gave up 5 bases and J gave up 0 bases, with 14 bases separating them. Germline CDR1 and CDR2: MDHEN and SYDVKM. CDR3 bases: TGTGCCAGCAGTCTCACAGGAGTGATAGCCAAAAACATTCAGTACTTC. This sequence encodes CASSLTGVIAKNIQYF.

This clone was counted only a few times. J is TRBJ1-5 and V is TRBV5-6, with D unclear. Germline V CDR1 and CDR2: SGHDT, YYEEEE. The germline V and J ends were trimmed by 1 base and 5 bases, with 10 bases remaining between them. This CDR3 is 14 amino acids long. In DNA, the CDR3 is TGTGCCAGCAGCTTGACTGGTCCATATCAGCCCCAGCATTTT. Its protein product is CASSLTGPYQPQHF.

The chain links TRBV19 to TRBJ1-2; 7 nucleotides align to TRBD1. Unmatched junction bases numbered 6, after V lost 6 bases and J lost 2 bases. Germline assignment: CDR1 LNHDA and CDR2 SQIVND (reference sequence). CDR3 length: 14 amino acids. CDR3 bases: TGTGCCAGTAGCCCGGGACAGACCAACTATGGCTACACCTTC. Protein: CASSPGQTNYGYTF.

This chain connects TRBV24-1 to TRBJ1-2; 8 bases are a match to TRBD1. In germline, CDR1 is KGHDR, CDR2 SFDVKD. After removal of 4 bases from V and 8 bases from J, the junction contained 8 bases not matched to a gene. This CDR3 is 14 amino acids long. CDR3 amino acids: CATSDPDRESGYTF. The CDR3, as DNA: TGTGCCACCAGTGACCCGGACAGGGAGAGCGGCTACACCTTC.

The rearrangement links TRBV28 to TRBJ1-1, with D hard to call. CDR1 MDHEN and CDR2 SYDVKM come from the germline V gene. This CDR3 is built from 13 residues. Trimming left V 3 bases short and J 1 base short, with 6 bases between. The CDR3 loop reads CASSFLRNTEAFF. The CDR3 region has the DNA TGTGCCAGCAGTTTCTTGAGGAACACTGAAGCTTTCTTT. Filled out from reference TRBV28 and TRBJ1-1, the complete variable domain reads DVKVTQSSRYLVKRTGEKVFLECVQDMDHENMFWYRQDPGLGLRLIYFSYDVKMKEKGDIPEGYSVSREKKERFSLILESASTNQTSMYLCASSFLRNTEAFFGQGTRLTVV.

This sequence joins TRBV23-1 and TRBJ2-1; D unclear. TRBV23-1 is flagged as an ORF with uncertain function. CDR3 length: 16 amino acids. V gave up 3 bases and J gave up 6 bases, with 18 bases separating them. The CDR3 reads CASSQFNGFFLNEQFF. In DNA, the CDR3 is TGCGCCAGCAGTCAGTTCAACGGGTTCTTCCTCAATGAGCAGTTCTTC.